This T cell receptor (beta chain) was captured by sequencing in a study of cytomegalovirus exposure and HLA in healthy donors. There are a few counts of this clone. The primer mix had 60 Vbeta and 13 Jbeta primers. The data were produced by immunoSEQ multiplex PCR, yet TCRdb's version contains in-frame clones alone and is incomplete. The sample lists 40,000 to 45,000 clones, 64% occurring once. The CDR3 consists of 14 residues. Per the germline V gene, CDR1 is LGHNA and CDR2 is YSLEER. V was clipped by 0 bases and J by 8 bases, with 11 bases between them. Sequencing input: PBMCs. The V call is TRBV4-3, the J call TRBJ2-4, with D perhaps TRBD1 (6 bases). The clonotype originates from a human donor in good health. The CDR3 loop is CASSQERGTYIQYF. In DNA form, the CDR3 reads TGCGCCAGCAGCCAAGAAAGGGGGACATACATTCAGTACTTC.